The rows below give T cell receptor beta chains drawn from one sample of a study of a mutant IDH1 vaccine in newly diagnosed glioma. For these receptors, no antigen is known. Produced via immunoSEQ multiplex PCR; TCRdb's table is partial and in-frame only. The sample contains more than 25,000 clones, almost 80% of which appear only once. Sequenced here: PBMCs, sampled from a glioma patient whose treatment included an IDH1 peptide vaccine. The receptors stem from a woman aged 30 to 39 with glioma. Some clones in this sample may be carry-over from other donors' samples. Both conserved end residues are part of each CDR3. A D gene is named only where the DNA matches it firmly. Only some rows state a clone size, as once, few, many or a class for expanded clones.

cdr3_nt: TGTGCCAGCAGTGAATACGGTGCTAACTATGGCTACACCTTC
cdr3_aa: CASSEYGANYGYTF
j_call: TRBJ1-2
v_call: TRBV6-1
clone_size: NA
d_call: NA

cdr3_nt: TGTGCCAGCACCCAGGAGACCCAGTACTTC
cdr3_aa: CASTQETQYF
j_call: TRBJ2-5
v_call: TRBV27
clone_size: NA
d_call: NA

cdr3_nt: TGTGCCAGCAGGACGGGAGCCTCCCAAGGGCGGGCTTTCTTT
cdr3_aa: CASRTGASQGRAFF
j_call: TRBJ1-1
v_call: TRBV6-4
clone_size: NA
d_call: NA

cdr3_nt: TGTGCCAGCAGCTTAGCGGTGGGGTACCAAGAGACCCAGTACTTC
cdr3_aa: CASSLAVGYQETQYF
j_call: TRBJ2-5
v_call: TRBV7-9
clone_size: NA
d_call: NA

cdr3_nt: TGCGCCAGCAGCCAGGGGGGGTTCTACGAGCAGTACTTC
cdr3_aa: CASSQGGFYEQYF
j_call: TRBJ2-7
v_call: TRBV5-1
clone_size: NA
d_call: NA

cdr3_nt: TGTGCCAGCCGACAGGGGGCTGGCAATCAGCCCCAGCATTTT
cdr3_aa: CASRQGAGNQPQHF
j_call: TRBJ1-5
v_call: TRBV2
clone_size: NA
d_call: TRBD1

cdr3_nt: TGTGCCACCAGCAGAGATTTGCAGAACACTGAAGCTTTCTTT
cdr3_aa: CATSRDLQNTEAFF
j_call: TRBJ1-1
v_call: TRBV15
clone_size: few
d_call: NA

cdr3_nt: TGTGCCAGCTCACCACGGGACCGAGAGACCCAGTACTTC
cdr3_aa: CASSPRDRETQYF
j_call: TRBJ2-5
v_call: TRBV18
clone_size: NA
d_call: NA

cdr3_nt: TGTGCCAGCAGCCCTCAGGTGAACAATCAGCCCCAGCATTTT
cdr3_aa: CASSPQVNNQPQHF
j_call: TRBJ1-5
v_call: TRBV6-5
clone_size: NA
d_call: NA

cdr3_nt: TGTGCCATCAGTGAGTTTAAGCGGACAGATACGCAGTATTTT
cdr3_aa: CAISEFKRTDTQYF
j_call: TRBJ2-3
v_call: TRBV10-3
clone_size: NA
d_call: NA